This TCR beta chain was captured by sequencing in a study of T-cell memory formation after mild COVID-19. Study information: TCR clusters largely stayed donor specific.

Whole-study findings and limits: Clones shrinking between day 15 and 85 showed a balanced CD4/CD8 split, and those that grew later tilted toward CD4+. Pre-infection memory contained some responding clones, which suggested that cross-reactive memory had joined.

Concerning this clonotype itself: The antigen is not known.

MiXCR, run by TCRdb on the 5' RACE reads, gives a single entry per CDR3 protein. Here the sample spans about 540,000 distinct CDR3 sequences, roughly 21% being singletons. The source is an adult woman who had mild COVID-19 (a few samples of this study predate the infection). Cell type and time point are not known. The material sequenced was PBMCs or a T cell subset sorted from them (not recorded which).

The CDR3 nucleotides read TGTGCCAGCAGTTACTCGGGACACCTGAACTATGGCTACACCTTC. Its translation: CASSYSGHLNYGYTF. This sequence joins TRBV12-3 or TRBV12-4 and TRBJ1-2; perhaps TRBD1 as D (6 bases). The CDR3 length is 15 residues. Between the trimmed V and J ends, which lost 4 bases and 2 bases, there was a span of 14 bases.